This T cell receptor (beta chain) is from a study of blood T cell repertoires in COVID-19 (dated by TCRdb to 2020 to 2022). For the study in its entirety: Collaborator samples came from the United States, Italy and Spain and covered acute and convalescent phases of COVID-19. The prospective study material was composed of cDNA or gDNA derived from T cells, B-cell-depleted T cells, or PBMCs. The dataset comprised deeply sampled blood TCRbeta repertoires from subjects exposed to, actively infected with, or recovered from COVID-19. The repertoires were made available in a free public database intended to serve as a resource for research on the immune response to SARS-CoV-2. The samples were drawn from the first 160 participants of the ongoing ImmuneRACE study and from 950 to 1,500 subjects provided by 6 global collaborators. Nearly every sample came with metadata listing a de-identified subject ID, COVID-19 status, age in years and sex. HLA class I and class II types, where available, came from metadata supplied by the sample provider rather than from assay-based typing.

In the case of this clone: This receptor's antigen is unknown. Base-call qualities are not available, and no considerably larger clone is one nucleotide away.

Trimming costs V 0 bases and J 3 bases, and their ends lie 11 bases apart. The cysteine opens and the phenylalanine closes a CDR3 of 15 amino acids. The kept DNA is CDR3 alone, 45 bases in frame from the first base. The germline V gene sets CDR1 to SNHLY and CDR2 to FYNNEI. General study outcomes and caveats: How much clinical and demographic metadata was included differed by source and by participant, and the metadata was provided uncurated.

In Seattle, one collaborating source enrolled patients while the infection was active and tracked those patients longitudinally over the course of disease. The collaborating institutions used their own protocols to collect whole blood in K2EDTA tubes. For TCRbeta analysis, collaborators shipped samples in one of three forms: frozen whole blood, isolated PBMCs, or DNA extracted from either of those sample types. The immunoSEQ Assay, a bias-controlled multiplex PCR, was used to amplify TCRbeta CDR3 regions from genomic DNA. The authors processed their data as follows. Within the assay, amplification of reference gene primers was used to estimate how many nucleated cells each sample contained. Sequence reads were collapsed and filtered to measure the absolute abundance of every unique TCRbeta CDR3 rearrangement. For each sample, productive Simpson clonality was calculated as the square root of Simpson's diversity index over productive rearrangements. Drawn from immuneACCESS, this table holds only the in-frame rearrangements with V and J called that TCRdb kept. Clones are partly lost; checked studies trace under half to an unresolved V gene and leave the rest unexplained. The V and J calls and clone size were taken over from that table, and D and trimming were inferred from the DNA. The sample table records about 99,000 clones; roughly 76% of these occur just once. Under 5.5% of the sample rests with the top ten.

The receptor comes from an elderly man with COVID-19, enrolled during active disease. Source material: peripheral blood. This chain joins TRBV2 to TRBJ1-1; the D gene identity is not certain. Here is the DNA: TGTGCCAGCAGTGAAGCACGAGGGTTGGACACTGAAGCTTTCTTT. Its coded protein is CASSEARGLDTEAFF.